This T cell receptor beta chain was recovered during a study of blood T cells in healthy people across ages. Turning to the study itself: Roughly one uniquely barcoded beta molecule per two T cells was captured.

Then a second PCR, running roughly 7 to 11 cycles, was carried out with a sample-barcoded 5' primer and a J-beta primer mix. One entry per CDR3 protein, called by TCRdb with MiXCR from the 5' RACE reads. This sample has 660,000 or so distinct CDR3 sequences, with approximately 50% found just once. Deletions cut 5 bases from V and 0 bases from J, with 9 bases between. Germline assignment: CDR1 SGHTA and CDR2 FQGNSA. The CDR3 is 14 residues long. The sample was blood. The V and J genes are TRBV7-2 and TRBJ2-3; D is unclear. The source of this sequence is a man aged 60-69 years in good health. The DNA of the CDR3 is TGTGCCAGCAGCGTCTTCGGTAGCACAGATACGCAGTATTTT. This codes for CASSVFGSTDTQYF.